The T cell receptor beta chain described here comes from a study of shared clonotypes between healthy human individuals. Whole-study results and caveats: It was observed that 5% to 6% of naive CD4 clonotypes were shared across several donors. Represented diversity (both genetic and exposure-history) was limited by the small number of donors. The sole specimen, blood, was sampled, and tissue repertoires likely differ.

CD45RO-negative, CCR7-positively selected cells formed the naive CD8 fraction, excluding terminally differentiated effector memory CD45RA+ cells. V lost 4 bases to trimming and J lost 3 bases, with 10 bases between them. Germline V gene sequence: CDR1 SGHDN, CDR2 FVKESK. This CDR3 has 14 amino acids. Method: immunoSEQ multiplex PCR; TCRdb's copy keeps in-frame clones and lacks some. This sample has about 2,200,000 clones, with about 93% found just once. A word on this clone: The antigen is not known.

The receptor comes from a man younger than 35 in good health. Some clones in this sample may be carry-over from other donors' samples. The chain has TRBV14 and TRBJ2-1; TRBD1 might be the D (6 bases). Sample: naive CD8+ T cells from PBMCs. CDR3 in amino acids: CASSPRQVYNEQFF. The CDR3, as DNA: TGTGCCAGCAGCCCCCGACAGGTCTACAATGAGCAGTTCTTC.